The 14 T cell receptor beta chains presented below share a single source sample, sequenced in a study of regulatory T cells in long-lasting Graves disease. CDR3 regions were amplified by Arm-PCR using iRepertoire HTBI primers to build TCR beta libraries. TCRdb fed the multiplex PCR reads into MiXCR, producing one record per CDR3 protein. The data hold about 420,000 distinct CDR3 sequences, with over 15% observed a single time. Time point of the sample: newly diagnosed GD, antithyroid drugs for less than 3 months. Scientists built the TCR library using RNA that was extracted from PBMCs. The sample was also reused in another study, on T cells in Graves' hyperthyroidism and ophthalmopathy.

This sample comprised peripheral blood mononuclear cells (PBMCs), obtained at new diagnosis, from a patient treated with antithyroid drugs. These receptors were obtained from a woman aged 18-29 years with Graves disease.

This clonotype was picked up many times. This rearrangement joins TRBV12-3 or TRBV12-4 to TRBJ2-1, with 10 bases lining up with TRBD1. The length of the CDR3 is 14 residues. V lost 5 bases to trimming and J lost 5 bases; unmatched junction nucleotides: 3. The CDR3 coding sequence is TGTGCCAGCAGTGGACAGGGGGACCACAATGAGCAGTTCTTC. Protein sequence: CASSGQGDHNEQFF.

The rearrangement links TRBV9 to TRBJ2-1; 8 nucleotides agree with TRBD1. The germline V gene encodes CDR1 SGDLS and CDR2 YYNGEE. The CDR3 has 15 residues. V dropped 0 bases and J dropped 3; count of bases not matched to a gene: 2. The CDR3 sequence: CASSVAGGFYNEQFF. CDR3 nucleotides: TGTGCCAGCAGCGTAGCAGGGGGCTTCTACAATGAGCAGTTCTTC.

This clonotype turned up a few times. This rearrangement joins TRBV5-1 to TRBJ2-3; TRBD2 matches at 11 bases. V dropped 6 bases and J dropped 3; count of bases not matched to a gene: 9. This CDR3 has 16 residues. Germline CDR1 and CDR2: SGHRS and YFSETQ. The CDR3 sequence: CASTAGLAAITDTQYF. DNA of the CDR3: TGCGCCAGCACCGCGGGACTAGCGGCGATTACAGATACGCAGTATTTT.

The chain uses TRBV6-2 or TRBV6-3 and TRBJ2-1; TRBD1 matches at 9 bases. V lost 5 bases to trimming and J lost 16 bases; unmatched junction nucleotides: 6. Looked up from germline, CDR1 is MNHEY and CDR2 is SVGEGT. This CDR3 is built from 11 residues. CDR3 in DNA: TGTGCCAGCAGTGGCCGGGACAGGGCATTCTTC. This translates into CASSGRDRAFF.

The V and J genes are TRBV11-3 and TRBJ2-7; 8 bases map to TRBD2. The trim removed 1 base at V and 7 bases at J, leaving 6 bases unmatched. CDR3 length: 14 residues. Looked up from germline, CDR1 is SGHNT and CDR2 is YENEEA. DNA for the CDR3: TGTGCCAGCAGCTTAGTGGGACTAGTCGAAGAGCAGTACTTC. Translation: CASSLVGLVEEQYF.

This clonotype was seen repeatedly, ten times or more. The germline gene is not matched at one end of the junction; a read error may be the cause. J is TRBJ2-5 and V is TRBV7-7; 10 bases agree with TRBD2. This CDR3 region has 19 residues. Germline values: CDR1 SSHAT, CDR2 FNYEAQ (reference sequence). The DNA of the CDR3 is TGTGCTAGCAGCCCTGGACTAGCGGTTACTCGAACCAACCAAGAGACCCAGTACTTC. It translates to CASSPGLAVTRTNQETQYF.

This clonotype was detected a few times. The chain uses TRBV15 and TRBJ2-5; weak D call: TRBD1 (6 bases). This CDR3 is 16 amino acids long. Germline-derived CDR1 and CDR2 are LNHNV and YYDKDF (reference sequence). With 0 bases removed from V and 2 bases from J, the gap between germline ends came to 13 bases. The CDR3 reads CATSRDRDITQETQYF. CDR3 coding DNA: TGTGCCACCAGCAGAGATCGGGACATTACACAAGAGACCCAGTACTTC.

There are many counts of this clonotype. CDR3 nucleotide sequence: TGTGCCAGCAGTTATCTCCCGGGCGTTTCTAACTACGAGCAGTACTTC. Translation: CASSYLPGVSNYEQYF. The chain joins TRBV12-3 or TRBV12-4 to TRBJ2-7; no clear D. This CDR3 spans 16 amino acids. V was clipped by 4 bases and J by 3 bases, with 19 bases between them.

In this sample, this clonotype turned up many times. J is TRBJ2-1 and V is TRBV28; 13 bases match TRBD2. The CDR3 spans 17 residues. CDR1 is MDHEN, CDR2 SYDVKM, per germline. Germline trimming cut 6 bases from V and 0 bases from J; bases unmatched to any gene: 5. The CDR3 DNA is TGTGCCAGCAGCCCACTAGCGGGAGGGGTCTCCTACAATGAGCAGTTCTTC. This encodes CASSPLAGGVSYNEQFF.

The CDR3: CASSASLGQPQHF. As DNA, the CDR3 is TGTGCCAGCAGTGCCTCGCTAGGGCAGCCCCAGCATTTT. The chain employs TRBV25-1 and TRBJ1-5; D unclear. This CDR3 region has 13 residues. V was pared by 4 bases and J by 7 bases, with 11 bases between. Germline V CDR1 and CDR2: MGHDK, SYGVNS.

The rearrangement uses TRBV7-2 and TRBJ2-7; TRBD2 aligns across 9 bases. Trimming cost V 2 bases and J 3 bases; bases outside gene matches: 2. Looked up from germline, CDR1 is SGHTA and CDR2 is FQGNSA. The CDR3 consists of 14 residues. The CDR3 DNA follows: TGTGCCAGCAGCTTATCACTAGCGGGCTACGAGCAGTACTTC. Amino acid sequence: CASSLSLAGYEQYF.

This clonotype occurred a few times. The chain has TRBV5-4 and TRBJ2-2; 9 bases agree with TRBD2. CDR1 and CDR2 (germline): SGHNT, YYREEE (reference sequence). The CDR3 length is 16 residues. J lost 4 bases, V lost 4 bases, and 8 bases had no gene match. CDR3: CASSDKSSGTTGELFF. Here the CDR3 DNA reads TGTGCCAGCAGCGATAAATCTAGCGGGACCACCGGGGAGCTGTTTTTT. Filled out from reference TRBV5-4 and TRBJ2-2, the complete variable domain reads ETGVTQSPTHLIKTRGQQVTLRCSSQSGHNTVSWYQQALGQGPQFIFQYYREEENGRGNFPPRFSGLQFPNYSSELNVNALELDDSALYLCASSDKSSGTTGELFFGEGSRLTVL.

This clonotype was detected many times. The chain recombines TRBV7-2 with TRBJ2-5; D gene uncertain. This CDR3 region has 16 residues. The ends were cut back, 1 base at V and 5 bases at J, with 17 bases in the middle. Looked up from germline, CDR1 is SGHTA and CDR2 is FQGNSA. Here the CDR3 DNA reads TGTGCCAGCAGCTTAGTCTCCAGAACAGTACACGAGACCCAGTACTTC. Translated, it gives CASSLVSRTVHETQYF.

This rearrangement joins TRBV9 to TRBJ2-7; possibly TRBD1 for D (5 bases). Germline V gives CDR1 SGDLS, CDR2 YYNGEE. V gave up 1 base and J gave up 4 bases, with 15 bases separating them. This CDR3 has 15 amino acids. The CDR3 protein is CASSVFAGFGYEQYF. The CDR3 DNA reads TGTGCCAGCAGCGTATTCGCAGGGTTTGGGTACGAGCAGTACTTC.